This TCR beta chain is from a study of early T cells in non-severe SARS-CoV-2 infection. The overall study: The chains were unpaired, and the sequenced material was bulk RNA from unsorted whole blood.

cDNA molecules, individually, were tagged with unique molecular identifiers. TCRdb independently ran MiXCR on the 5' RACE reads; one entry per CDR3 protein. The sample consists of some 35,000 distinct CDR3 sequences, under 8% of them appearing once. This CDR3 is 13 amino acids long. CDR1 and CDR2 (germline): MNHEY, SMNVEV (reference sequence). V shed 6 bases and J shed 4 bases, with 12 bases lying between them. Broader study findings: Database matching using VDJdb favored anti-spike CD8 responses, with private and CD4 specificities left missing.

At least ten counts were recorded for this clonotype. Its antigen remains unknown. The clonotype comes from an adult who was a healthcare worker with PCR-confirmed SARS-CoV-2 infection or an uninfected control (not recorded which). The V gene is TRBV27, the J gene TRBJ1-2; tentatively, D is TRBD1 (6 bases). This sample comprised whole blood, obtained at baseline. The DNA for the CDR3 is TGTGCCAGCAGGCAACAGGGTTCCTATGGCTACACCTTC. It specifies CASRQQGSYGYTF.